The source of this T cell receptor (beta chain) is a study of cytomegalovirus exposure and HLA in healthy donors. There were likely unrecorded immune exposures, though donors were nominally healthy when sampled. The study ran its PCR with 60 Vbeta and 13 Jbeta primers. TCRdb keeps only in-frame clones here, not all; method: immunoSEQ multiplex PCR. The top ten hold approximately 2% of the sample, which has around 150,000 clones, roughly four fifths seen once. The CDR3 covers 15 residues. CDR1 is MNHNS and CDR2 is SASEGT in the germline V gene. After removal of 6 bases from V and 2 bases from J, the junction contained 4 bases not matched to a gene.

Material for sequencing was PBMCs. The source is a woman under 30 in good health and CMV-seronegative. V usage is TRBV6-1 and J usage is TRBJ2-1, with 10 bases fitting TRBD2. This CDR3 is CASRIAGGAYNEQFF. In DNA, the CDR3 is TGTGCCAGCAGGATAGCGGGAGGTGCCTACAATGAGCAGTTCTTC.